These T cell receptor beta chains were read from a single sample in a study of cytomegalovirus exposure and HLA in healthy donors. Data came from immunoSEQ multiplex PCR; TCRdb stores just in-frame clones and leaves some out. The sample lists 150,000 to 200,000 clones, roughly three quarters occurring once. The sequencing input was PBMCs. The receptors originated from a man in his forties in good health and CMV-seropositive. Each CDR3 is given with its conserved first and last residue. Each record gives: clone size, V gene, J gene, D gene, CDR3 DNA, CDR3 protein. The D gene is left open where the match is weak. Size values are once, few and many counts, or a class for expanded clones, and some rows have none.

few	TRBV11-2	TRBJ2-5	.	TGTGCCAGCAGCTTATGGCAGGGTCAGACCCAGTACTTC	CASSLWQGQTQYF
.	TRBV9	TRBJ2-5	TRBD2	TGTGCCAGCAGCGTTGGAGCGGGGGGGCAGGGAGAGACCCAGTACTTC	CASSVGAGGQGETQYF
.	TRBV9	TRBJ2-7	TRBD1	TGTGCCAGCAGCGGCGCGGGACAGGGCACCTACGAGCAGTACTTC	CASSGAGQGTYEQYF
.	TRBV30	TRBJ2-1	TRBD1	TGTGCCTGGGCAACAGGGGGCCGGTCCTACAATGAGCAGTTCTTC	CAWATGGRSYNEQFF
.	TRBV4-2	TRBJ2-2	.	TGTGCCAGCAGCCAACCTCTCGACACACTTACGAACACCGGGGAGCTGTTTTTT	CASSQPLDTLTNTGELFF
.	TRBV18	TRBJ1-5	.	TGTGCCAGCTCACCACCGGGCGGGGTCAATCAGCCCCAGCATTTT	CASSPPGGVNQPQHF
few	TRBV5-6	TRBJ2-5	.	TGTGCCAGCAGCTTGGTAGGAGGGGAAGAGACCCAGTACTTC	CASSLVGGEETQYF
.	TRBV7-6	TRBJ1-2	TRBD1	TGTGCCAGCAGCTTGACAGGGAATGATTATGGCTACACCTTC	CASSLTGNDYGYTF
few	TRBV4-3	TRBJ1-1	.	TGCGCCAGCAGCCTCTCTGGCCCGGGAGGATATGAAGCTTTCTTT	CASSLSGPGGYEAFF
few	TRBV9	TRBJ2-7	.	TGTGCCAGCAGCGTAGGACAGTCCTACGAGCAGTACTTC	CASSVGQSYEQYF
.	TRBV13	TRBJ2-1	.	TGTGCCAGCAGCTCCCCTGGGGCCGACAATGAGCAGTTCTTC	CASSSPGADNEQFF
.	TRBV5-5	TRBJ2-7	.	TGTGCCAGCAGCTTCTCAGGGGTCGAGCAGTACTTC	CASSFSGVEQYF
.	TRBV2	TRBJ1-4	TRBD1	TGTGCCAGCAGGGACAGGGGGCTTATTAATGAAAAACTGTTTTTT	CASRDRGLINEKLFF
.	TRBV6-1	TRBJ2-7	TRBD1	TGTGCCAGCAGTGAACAACAGGGGGCTATCTACGAGCAGTACTTC	CASSEQQGAIYEQYF
.	TRBV6-5	TRBJ2-1	.	TGTGCCAGCAGACCCAGGACCGGCGGGGATGAGCAGTTCTTC	CASRPRTGGDEQFF